This TCR beta chain was found in a study of blood T cell repertoires in COVID-19. The protocol was immunoSEQ multiplex PCR, while the TCRdb copy is restricted to in-frame clones and leaves out a portion. The repertoire includes approximately 29,000 clones, about 92% of them detected once, and 0.8% to 0.9% sits in the top ten. The CDR3 length is 19 residues. V was pared by 2 bases and J by 0 bases, with 12 bases of the junction left unmatched. From germline, CDR1 is SGHNT and CDR2 YENEEA. The TCR originated in a woman aged 70-85 years with COVID-19, enrolled during active disease. This rearrangement joins TRBV11-3 to TRBJ2-3, with 9 positions matching TRBD2. Sequenced sample: peripheral blood. CDR3 sequence: CASSLSPPLTSGSTDTQYF. For the CDR3, the DNA is TGTGCCAGCAGCTTAAGCCCTCCGTTGACTAGCGGAAGCACAGATACGCAGTATTTT.